A single sample is the source of the 5 T cell receptor beta chains below, sequenced in a study of cytomegalovirus exposure and HLA in healthy donors (dated by TCRdb to about 2017). Receptor libraries were prepared by the immunoSEQ multiplex PCR assay. The multiplex PCR relied on a mix of 60 forward primers for TCR Vbeta segments and 13 reverse primers for TCR Jbeta segments. Not all clones reach the TCRdb copy of this immuneACCESS table, which keeps in-frame sequences only. Checked studies attribute under half of the gap to unresolved V genes and leave the rest unexplained. This sample holds about 82,000 clones; about 74% were observed only once. The ten biggest clones cover about 6% of the sample. The sequencing sample was made of PBMCs. These receptors were collected from a woman in her forties or fifties in good health and CMV-seropositive.

CDR3 in DNA: TGTGCCAGCACCGGGACAGGACTCGATAATTCACCCCTCCACTTT. Protein: CASTGTGLDNSPLHF. The genes are TRBV5-4 and TRBJ1-6; 8 nucleotides agree with TRBD1. With V trimmed by 6 bases and J by 5 bases, 7 bases remained unmatched. CDR3 length equals 15 residues. CDR1 and CDR2 from the germline V gene are SGHNT and YYREEE (reference sequence).

The chain carries TRBV27 and TRBJ2-2; 10 nucleotides agree with TRBD2. The CDR3 has 20 residues. J was trimmed by 3 bases and V by 7 bases; bases with no gene match: 20. CDR1 and CDR2 from the germline V gene are MNHEY and SMNVEV (reference sequence). The CDR3 DNA sequence: TGTGCCAGCACCCGGAGGGGGACTAGCGTCCGGAGCGTCGACACCGGGGAGCTGTTTTTT. It is translated as CASTRRGTSVRSVDTGELFF.

As DNA, the CDR3 is TGTGCCATCAGTGGCTCCGGGACAGGGTTCAATGAGCAGTTCTTC. Its translation: CAISGSGTGFNEQFF. The rearrangement joins TRBV10-3 to TRBJ2-1; 9 nucleotides line up with TRBD1. V was clipped by 4 bases and J by 6 bases; unmatched bases: 7. Germline CDR1 ENHRY, CDR2 SYGVKD. This CDR3 comprises 15 residues.

The chain joins TRBV6-5 to TRBJ1-2; D might be TRBD1 (6 bases). V lost 4 bases and J 3 bases, leaving 15 bases between the germline ends. The CDR3 has 15 amino acids. Germline V gives CDR1 MNHEY, CDR2 SVGAGI. In DNA form, the CDR3 reads TGTGCCAGCAGTTTCCACAGGGTGGCGGACTATGGCTACACCTTC. It codes for CASSFHRVADYGYTF.

V gene TRBV19 combines with J gene TRBJ2-7, with D tentatively TRBD2 (5 bases). In germline, CDR1 is LNHDA, CDR2 SQIVND (reference sequence). V was cut by 5 bases and J by 6 bases, with 11 bases left in between. The CDR3 has 12 residues. The CDR3 reads CASSVAGGEQYF. CDR3 DNA sequence: TGTGCCAGTAGTGTTGCAGGAGGCGAGCAGTACTTC.